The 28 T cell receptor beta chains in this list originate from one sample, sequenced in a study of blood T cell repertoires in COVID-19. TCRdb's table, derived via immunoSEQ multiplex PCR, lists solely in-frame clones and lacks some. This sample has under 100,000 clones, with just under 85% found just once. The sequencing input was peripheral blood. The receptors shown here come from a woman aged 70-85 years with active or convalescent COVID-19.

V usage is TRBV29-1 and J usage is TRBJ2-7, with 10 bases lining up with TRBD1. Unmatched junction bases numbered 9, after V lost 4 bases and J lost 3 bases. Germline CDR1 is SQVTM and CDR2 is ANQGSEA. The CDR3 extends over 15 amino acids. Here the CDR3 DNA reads TGCAGCGTTGGGTTAGGGACAGGGGTAAACTACGAGCAGTACTTC. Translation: CSVGLGTGVNYEQYF.

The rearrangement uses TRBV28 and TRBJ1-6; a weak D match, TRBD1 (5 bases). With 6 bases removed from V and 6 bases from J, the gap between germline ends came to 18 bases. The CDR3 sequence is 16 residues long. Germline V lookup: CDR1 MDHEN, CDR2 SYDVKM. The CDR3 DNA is TGTGCCAGCAGCCCTCCAGGGTATATCAGTAATTCACCCCTCCACTTT. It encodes CASSPPGYISNSPLHF.

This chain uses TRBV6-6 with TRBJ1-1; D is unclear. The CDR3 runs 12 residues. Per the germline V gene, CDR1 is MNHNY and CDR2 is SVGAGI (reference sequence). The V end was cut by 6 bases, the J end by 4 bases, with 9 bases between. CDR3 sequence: CASSRRGTEAFF. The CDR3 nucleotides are TGTGCCAGCAGCCGGCGGGGCACTGAAGCTTTCTTT.

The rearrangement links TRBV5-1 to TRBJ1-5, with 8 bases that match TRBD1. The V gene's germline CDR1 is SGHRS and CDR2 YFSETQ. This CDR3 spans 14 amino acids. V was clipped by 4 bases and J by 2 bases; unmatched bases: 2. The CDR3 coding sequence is TGCGCCAGCAGCCCGGGACAGGGCAATCAGCCCCAGCATTTT. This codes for CASSPGQGNQPQHF.

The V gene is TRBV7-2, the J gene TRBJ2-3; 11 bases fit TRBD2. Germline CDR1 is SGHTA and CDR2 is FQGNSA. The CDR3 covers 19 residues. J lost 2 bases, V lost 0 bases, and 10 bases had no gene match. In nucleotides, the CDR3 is TGTGCCAGCAGCTTAGCTTCGGCTAGCGGGGGGCTTTTCACAGATACGCAGTATTTT. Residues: CASSLASASGGLFTDTQYF. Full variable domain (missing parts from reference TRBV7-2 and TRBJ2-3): GAGVSQSPSNKVTEKGKDVELRCDPISGHTALYWYRQSLGQGLEFLIYFQGNSAPDKSGLPSDRFSAERTGGSVSTLTIQRTQQEDSAVYLCASSLASASGGLFTDTQYFGPGTRLTVL.

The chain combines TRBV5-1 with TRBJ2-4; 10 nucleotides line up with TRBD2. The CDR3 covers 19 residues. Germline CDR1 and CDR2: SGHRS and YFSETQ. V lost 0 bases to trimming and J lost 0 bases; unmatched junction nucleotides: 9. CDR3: CASSLVPGGLAVAKNIQYF. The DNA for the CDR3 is TGCGCCAGCAGCTTGGTTCCGGGTGGACTAGCGGTAGCCAAAAACATTCAGTACTTC.

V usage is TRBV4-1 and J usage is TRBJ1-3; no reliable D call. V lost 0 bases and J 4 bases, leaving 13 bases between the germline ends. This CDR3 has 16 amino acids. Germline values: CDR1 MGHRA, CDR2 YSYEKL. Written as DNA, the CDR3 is TGCGCCAGCAGCCAAGATTCGGGTCTCGTGGGAAACACCATATATTTT. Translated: CASSQDSGLVGNTIYF.

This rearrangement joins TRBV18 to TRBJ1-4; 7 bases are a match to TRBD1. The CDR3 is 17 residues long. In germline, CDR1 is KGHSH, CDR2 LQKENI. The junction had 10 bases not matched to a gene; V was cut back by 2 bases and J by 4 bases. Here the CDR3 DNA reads TGTGCCAGCTCACCAAGTTTCCCGGGACAGCTTAATGAAAAACTGTTTTTT. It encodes CASSPSFPGQLNEKLFF.

Here the CDR3 DNA reads TGTGCCAGCAGCTCCTCCGGGTCCCTTTCCTACGAGCAGTACTTC. Amino acids: CASSSSGSLSYEQYF. The V call is TRBV7-9, the J call TRBJ2-7; D gene unclear. Germline values: CDR1 SEHNR, CDR2 FQNEAQ (reference sequence). Deletions cut 4 bases from V and 1 base from J, with 14 bases between. The CDR3 runs 15 residues.

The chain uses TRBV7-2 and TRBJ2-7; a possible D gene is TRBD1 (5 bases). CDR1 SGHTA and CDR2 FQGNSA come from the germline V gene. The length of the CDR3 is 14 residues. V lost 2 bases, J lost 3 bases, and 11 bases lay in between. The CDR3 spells CASSLRQNIYEQYF. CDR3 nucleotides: TGTGCCAGCAGCTTAAGACAGAATATCTACGAGCAGTACTTC.

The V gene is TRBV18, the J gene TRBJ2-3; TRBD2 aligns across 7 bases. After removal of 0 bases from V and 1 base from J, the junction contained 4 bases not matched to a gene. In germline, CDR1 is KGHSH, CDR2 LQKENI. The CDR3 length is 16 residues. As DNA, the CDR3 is TGTGCCAGCTCACCACCGAGGGGAGGGGGCACAGATACGCAGTATTTT. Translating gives CASSPPRGGGTDTQYF.

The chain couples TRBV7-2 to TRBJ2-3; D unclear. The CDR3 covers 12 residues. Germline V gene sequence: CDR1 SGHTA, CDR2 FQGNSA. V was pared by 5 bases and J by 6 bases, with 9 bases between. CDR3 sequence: CASSLIGDTQYF. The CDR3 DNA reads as TGTGCCAGCAGCCTCATCGGTGATACGCAGTATTTT.

This chain's CDR3 is CASSSGTRGSPLHF. CDR3 sequence (DNA): TGTGCCAGCAGTTCCGGGACGCGGGGGTCTCCCCTCCACTTT. V is TRBV28 and J is TRBJ1-6; perhaps TRBD1 as D (5 bases). The V end lost 4 bases, the J end lost 13 bases, and 17 bases lay between the germline ends. This CDR3 comprises 14 residues. Germline V CDR1 and CDR2: MDHEN, SYDVKM.

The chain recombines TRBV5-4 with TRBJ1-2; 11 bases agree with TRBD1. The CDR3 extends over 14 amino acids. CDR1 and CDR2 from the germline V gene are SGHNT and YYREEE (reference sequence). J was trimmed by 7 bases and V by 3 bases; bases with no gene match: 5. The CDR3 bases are TGTGCCAGCAGCTCCCCGGGACAGGGGGGTGGCTACACCTTC. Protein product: CASSSPGQGGGYTF.

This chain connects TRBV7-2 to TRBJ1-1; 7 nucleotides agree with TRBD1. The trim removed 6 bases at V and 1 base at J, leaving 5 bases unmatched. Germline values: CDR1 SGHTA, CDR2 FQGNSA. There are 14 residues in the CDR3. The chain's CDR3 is CASSPGTANTEAFF. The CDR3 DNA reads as TGTGCCAGCAGTCCCGGGACAGCGAACACTGAAGCTTTCTTT.

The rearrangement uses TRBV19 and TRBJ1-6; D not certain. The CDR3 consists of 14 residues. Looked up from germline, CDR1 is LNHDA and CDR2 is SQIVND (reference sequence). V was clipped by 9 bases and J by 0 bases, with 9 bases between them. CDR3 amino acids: CASSFSSYNSPLHF. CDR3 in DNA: TGTGCCAGCTCATTTAGCTCCTATAATTCACCCCTCCACTTT.

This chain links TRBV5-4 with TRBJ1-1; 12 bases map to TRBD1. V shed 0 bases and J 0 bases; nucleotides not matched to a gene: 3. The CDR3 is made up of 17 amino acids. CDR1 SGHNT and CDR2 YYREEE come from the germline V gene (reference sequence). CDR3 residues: CASSLGGQGAMNTEAFF. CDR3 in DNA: TGTGCCAGCAGCTTGGGGGGACAGGGGGCTATGAACACTGAAGCTTTCTTT.

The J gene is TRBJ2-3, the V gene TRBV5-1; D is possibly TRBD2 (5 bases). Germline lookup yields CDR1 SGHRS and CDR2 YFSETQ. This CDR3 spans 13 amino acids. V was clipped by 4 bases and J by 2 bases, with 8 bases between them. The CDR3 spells CASSEDFTDTQYF. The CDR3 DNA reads TGCGCCAGCAGCGAGGACTTCACAGATACGCAGTATTTT. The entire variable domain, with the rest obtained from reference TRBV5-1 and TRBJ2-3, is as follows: KAGVTQTPRYLIKTRGQQVTLSCSPISGHRSVSWYQQTPGQGLQFLFEYFSETQRNKGNFPGRFSGRQFSNSRSEMNVSTLELGDSALYLCASSEDFTDTQYFGPGTRLTVL.

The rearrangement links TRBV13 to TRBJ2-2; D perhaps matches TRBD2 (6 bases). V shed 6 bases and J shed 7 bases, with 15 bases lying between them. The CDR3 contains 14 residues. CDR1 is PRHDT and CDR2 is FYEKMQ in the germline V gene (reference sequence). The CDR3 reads CASRSGPGGGELFF. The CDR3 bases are TGTGCCAGCAGATCGGGACCCGGGGGCGGGGAGCTGTTTTTT.

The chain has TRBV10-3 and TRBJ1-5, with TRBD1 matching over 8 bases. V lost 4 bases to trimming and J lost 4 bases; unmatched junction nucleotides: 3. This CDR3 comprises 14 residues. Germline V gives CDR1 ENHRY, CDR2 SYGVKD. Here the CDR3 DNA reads TGTGCCATCAGTGGGACAGGGTTTAATCAGCCCCAGCATTTT. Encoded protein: CAISGTGFNQPQHF.

This CDR3 is CSVVRGTTQETQYF. As DNA, the CDR3 is TGCAGCGTTGTACGGGGGACGACCCAAGAGACCCAGTACTTC. The chain employs TRBV29-1 and TRBJ2-5; a weak D match, TRBD2 (6 bases). This CDR3 has 14 amino acids. V lost 4 bases and J lost 1, with 13 bases in between. Germline V lookup: CDR1 SQVTM, CDR2 ANQGSEA.

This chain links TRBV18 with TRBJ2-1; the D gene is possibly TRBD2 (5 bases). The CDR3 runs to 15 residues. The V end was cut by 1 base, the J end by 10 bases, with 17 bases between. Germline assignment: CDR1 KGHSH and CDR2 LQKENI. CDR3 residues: CASSPLALAPSEQFF. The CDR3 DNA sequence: TGTGCCAGCTCACCACTGGCCTTGGCCCCTAGCGAGCAGTTCTTC.

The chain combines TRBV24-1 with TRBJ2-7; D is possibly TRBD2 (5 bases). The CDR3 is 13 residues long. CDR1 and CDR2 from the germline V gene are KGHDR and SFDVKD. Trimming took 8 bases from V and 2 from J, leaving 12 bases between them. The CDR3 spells CATMGDATYEQYF. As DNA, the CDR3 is TGTGCCACCATGGGAGACGCAACCTACGAGCAGTACTTC.

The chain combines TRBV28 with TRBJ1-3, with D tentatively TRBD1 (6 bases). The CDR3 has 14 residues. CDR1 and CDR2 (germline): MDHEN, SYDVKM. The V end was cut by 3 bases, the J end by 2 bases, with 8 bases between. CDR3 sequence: CASSFTGTGNTIYF. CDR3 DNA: TGTGCCAGCAGTTTTACAGGGACTGGAAACACCATATATTTT.

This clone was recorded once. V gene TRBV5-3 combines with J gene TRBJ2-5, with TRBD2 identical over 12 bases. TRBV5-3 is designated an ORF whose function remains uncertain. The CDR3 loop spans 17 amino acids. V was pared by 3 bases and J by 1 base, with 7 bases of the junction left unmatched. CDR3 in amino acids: CARSSRLAGELQETQYF. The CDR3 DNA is TGTGCCAGAAGCTCCAGACTAGCGGGGGAACTCCAAGAGACCCAGTACTTC.

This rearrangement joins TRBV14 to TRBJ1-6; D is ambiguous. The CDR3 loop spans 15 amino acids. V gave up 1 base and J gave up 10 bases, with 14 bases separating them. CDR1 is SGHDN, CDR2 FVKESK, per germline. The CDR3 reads CASSQGHEANSPLHF. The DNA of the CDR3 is TGTGCCAGCAGCCAAGGCCATGAAGCAAACTCACCCCTCCACTTT.

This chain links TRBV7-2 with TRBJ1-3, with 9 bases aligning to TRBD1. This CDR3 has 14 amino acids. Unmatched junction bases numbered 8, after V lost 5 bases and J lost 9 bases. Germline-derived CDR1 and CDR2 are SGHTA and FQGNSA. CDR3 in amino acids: CASSADRGSGTIYF. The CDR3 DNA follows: TGTGCCAGCAGCGCAGACAGGGGGTCAGGCACCATATATTTT.

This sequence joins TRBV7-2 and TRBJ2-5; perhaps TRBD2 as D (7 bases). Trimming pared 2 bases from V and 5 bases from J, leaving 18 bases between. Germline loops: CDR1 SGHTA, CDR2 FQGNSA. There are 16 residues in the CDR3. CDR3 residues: CASSLLGGGAYETQYF. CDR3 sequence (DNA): TGTGCCAGCAGCTTATTGGGAGGGGGGGCCTACGAGACCCAGTACTTC.